Below are 27 T cell receptor beta chains sequenced from a single sample in a study of beta chain features in type 1 diabetes. Reverse transcription of all isolated RNA meant that expressed TCRB transcripts were sequenced. Produced via immunoSEQ multiplex PCR; TCRdb's table is partial and in-frame only. In the table there are hundreds of thousands of clones, roughly 11% of which are singletons. Material: naive CD4+ T cells from blood. The source is a woman in her thirties in good health.

The chain is built from TRBV18 and TRBJ2-7; the match to TRBD2 covers 8 bases. The CDR3 sequence is 14 residues long. The junction had 6 bases not matched to a gene; V was cut back by 4 bases and J by 4 bases. CDR1 is KGHSH, CDR2 LQKENI, per germline. CDR3 in amino acids: CASSQLAGQYEQYF. CDR3 nucleotide sequence: TGTGCCAGCTCACAGCTAGCGGGCCAATACGAGCAGTACTTC. The full variable domain, its missing parts supplied by reference TRBV18 and TRBJ2-7, is NAGVMQNPRHLVRRRGQEARLRCSPMKGHSHVYWYRQLPEEGLKFMVYLQKENIIDESGMPKERFSAEFPKEGPSILRIQQVVRGDSAAYFCASSQLAGQYEQYFGPGTRLTVT.

This clone was recorded a few times. This sequence joins TRBV4-2 and TRBJ2-5; 12 positions agree with TRBD1. V trimming: 5 bases; J trimming: 5 bases; junction bases outside the gene matches: 6. Germline CDR1 reads LGHNA; CDR2 reads YNFKEQ. This CDR3 has 15 residues. This CDR3 is CASSEGQGARETQYF. CDR3 coding DNA: TGTGCCAGCAGCGAGGGACAGGGGGCGAGGGAGACCCAGTACTTC.

In its sample, this clone was seen a few times. The chain combines TRBV7-2 with TRBJ2-3; 8 bases line up with TRBD1. The CDR3 consists of 16 residues. V gave up 5 bases and J gave up 7 bases; unmatched junction bases: 14. The germline V gene has CDR1 SGHTA and CDR2 FQGNSA. In nucleotides, the CDR3 is TGTGCCAGCAGCCCCGGACAGGGACAAGGCACGAATACGCAGTATTTT. As protein: CASSPGQGQGTNTQYF.

This clone has only a few counts. The rearrangement links TRBV7-2 to TRBJ2-2; 12 bases agree with TRBD1. CDR3 length: 15 residues. The germline V gene encodes CDR1 SGHTA and CDR2 FQGNSA. V was clipped by 6 bases and J by 6 bases; unmatched bases: 5. The CDR3 reads CASRGTGGWSGELFF. The CDR3, as DNA: TGTGCCAGCAGGGGGACAGGGGGCTGGTCCGGGGAGCTGTTTTTT.

This chain connects TRBV11-2 to TRBJ2-5; 10 bases are shared with TRBD2. V was pared by 4 bases and J by 3 bases, with 17 bases of the junction left unmatched. This CDR3 contains 19 residues. Looked up from germline, CDR1 is SGHAT and CDR2 is FQNNGV. The DNA of the CDR3 is TGTGCCAGCAGCTCATATTTGGGCACTAGCGGGAAAAACAAAGAGACCCAGTACTTC. It is translated as CASSSYLGTSGKNKETQYF.

This rearrangement joins TRBV7-2 to TRBJ2-2; possible D gene TRBD1, 5 bases. V lost 11 bases and J lost 1, with 8 bases in between. Germline V gives CDR1 SGHTA, CDR2 FQGNSA. The CDR3 is made up of 12 amino acids. The CDR3: CAQGENTGELFF. The CDR3 DNA follows: TGTGCCCAGGGCGAGAACACCGGGGAGCTGTTTTTT.

The V call is TRBV18, the J call TRBJ2-3; 12 nucleotides match TRBD1. Looked up from germline, CDR1 is KGHSH and CDR2 is LQKENI. This CDR3 spans 16 amino acids. Trimming took 5 bases from V and 3 from J; bases not matched to a gene: 6. In DNA form, the CDR3 reads TGTGCCAGCTCAACGAGGGACAGGGGGCCGACAGATACGCAGTATTTT. It is translated as CASSTRDRGPTDTQYF.

This clone was picked up a small number of times. The rearrangement uses TRBV11-3 and TRBJ2-5, with a weak D call TRBD1 (5 bases). This CDR3 has 13 amino acids. The germline gives CDR1 SGHNT, CDR2 YENEEA. Trimming took 5 bases from V and 1 from J, leaving 8 bases between them. The CDR3 coding sequence is TGTGCCAGCAGCCCCACAGGCCAAGAGACCCAGTACTTC. Encoded protein: CASSPTGQETQYF.

The rearrangement joins TRBV6-5 to TRBJ2-7, with no clear D. Germline V lookup: CDR1 MNHEY, CDR2 SVGAGI. This CDR3 spans 14 amino acids. V lost 0 bases and J 2 bases, leaving 8 bases between the germline ends. Written as DNA, the CDR3 is TGTGCCAGCAGTTACTCAAAAACAGCCTACGAGCAGTACTTC. Its protein is CASSYSKTAYEQYF.

The rearrangement joins TRBV7-2 to TRBJ2-7; maybe TRBD2 (6 bases). Germline assignment: CDR1 SGHTA and CDR2 FQGNSA. CDR3 size: 14 residues. Trimming removed 0 bases at V and 7 bases at J, with 13 bases between. CDR3 loop: CASSLAGGPTEQYF. The CDR3 DNA follows: TGTGCCAGCAGCTTAGCGGGAGGCCCTACGGAGCAGTACTTC.

This clone was detected only a few times. The J gene is TRBJ2-7, the V gene TRBV5-1; 9 nucleotides line up with TRBD2. Per germline, CDR1 SGHRS and CDR2 YFSETQ. Unmatched junction bases numbered 7, after V lost 3 bases and J lost 3 bases. The CDR3 covers 15 residues. CDR3 in amino acids: CASSSLAGAFYEQYF. CDR3 nucleotide sequence: TGCGCCAGCAGCTCTTTAGCGGGAGCTTTCTACGAGCAGTACTTC.

The chain employs TRBV11-2 and TRBJ2-3; 11 nucleotides line up with TRBD2. V shed 3 bases, J shed 0 bases, and the junction held 8 bases outside the gene matches. The CDR3 covers 18 residues. Germline V CDR1 and CDR2: SGHAT, FQNNGV. The CDR3 here is CASSFLGTSGTSTDTQYF. As DNA, the CDR3 is TGTGCCAGCAGCTTCCTCGGGACTAGCGGAACTAGCACAGATACGCAGTATTTT.

The rearrangement uses TRBV18 and TRBJ2-1; TRBD1 matches at 9 bases. CDR1 and CDR2 from the germline V gene are KGHSH and LQKENI. This CDR3 region has 17 residues. Unmatched junction bases numbered 13, after V lost 6 bases and J lost 4 bases. CDR3 protein: CASSPLPGQGSYNEQFF. CDR3 coding DNA: TGTGCCAGCTCCCCTCTACCGGGACAGGGCTCTTACAATGAGCAGTTCTTC. The complete variable domain, with remaining parts taken from reference TRBV18 and TRBJ2-1, reads NAGVMQNPRHLVRRRGQEARLRCSPMKGHSHVYWYRQLPEEGLKFMVYLQKENIIDESGMPKERFSAEFPKEGPSILRIQQVVRGDSAAYFCASSPLPGQGSYNEQFFGPGTRLTVL.

The table lists this clone with a few counts. This chain links TRBV4-2 with TRBJ1-1; tentatively, D is TRBD1 (5 bases). Trimming removed 4 bases at V and 5 bases at J, with 11 bases between. This CDR3 is 13 amino acids long. The germline gives CDR1 LGHNA, CDR2 YNFKEQ. CDR3 region: CASSRSGGTEAFF. The CDR3 DNA reads TGTGCCAGCAGCCGATCGGGGGGGACTGAAGCTTTCTTT.

This clone has only one observation. The chain links TRBV7-2 to TRBJ1-1; 7 bases are shared with TRBD1. The germline CDR1 and CDR2 sequences are SGHTA and FQGNSA. Losses at the gene ends were 5 bases for V and 0 bases for J; bases not matched to a gene: 9. CDR3 length equals 16 residues. The CDR3 DNA reads TGTGCCAGCAGCCCCGCCGGACAGGCCATGAACACTGAAGCTTTCTTT. Encoded protein: CASSPAGQAMNTEAFF.

The table lists this clone with a few counts. This chain links TRBV27 with TRBJ2-1; D possibly corresponds to TRBD2 (7 bases). The V gene lost 5 bases and the J gene lost 8 bases, with 22 bases spanning the gap. The germline gives CDR1 MNHEY, CDR2 SMNVEV (reference sequence). There are 16 residues in the CDR3. The CDR3 bases are TGTGCCAGCAGTGTGACCCGAGGGAGGGGGGCCGATGAGCAGTTCTTC. Amino acids: CASSVTRGRGADEQFF.

V gene TRBV18 combines with J gene TRBJ1-5; no definite D call. Germline V CDR1 and CDR2: KGHSH, LQKENI. CDR3 length equals 16 residues. V was cut by 2 bases and J by 0 bases, with 11 bases left in between. The CDR3 here is CASSPTEGSSNQPQHF. For the CDR3, the DNA is TGTGCCAGCTCACCAACGGAAGGGAGTAGCAATCAGCCCCAGCATTTT.

This clone was counted between two and nine times. The rearrangement uses TRBV25-1 and TRBJ2-2; D is uncertain. Trimming shortened V by 6 bases and J by 4 bases, and 12 bases separated the two germline ends. The CDR3 extends over 14 amino acids. CDR1 is MGHDK and CDR2 is SYGVNS in the germline V gene. The CDR3, as DNA: TGTGCCAGCAGGTCCCCCGGCGGCACCGGGGAGCTGTTTTTT. This sequence encodes CASRSPGGTGELFF. Using reference TRBV25-1 and TRBJ2-2 for the parts outside the CDR3, the full variable domain is EADIYQTPRYLVIGTGKKITLECSQTMGHDKMYWYQQDPGMELHLIHYSYGVNSTEKGDLSSESTVSRIRTEHFPLTLESARPSHTSQYLCASRSPGGTGELFFGEGSRLTVL.

This clone was observed a handful of times. The chain couples TRBV5-1 to TRBJ2-1; TRBD1 agrees at 8 bases. The CDR3 runs 14 residues. Unmatched junction bases numbered 6, after V lost 4 bases and J lost 6 bases. Germline lookup yields CDR1 SGHRS and CDR2 YFSETQ. CDR3 sequence: CASSRTGTSNEQFF. CDR3 bases: TGCGCCAGCAGCAGGACAGGGACGAGCAATGAGCAGTTCTTC.

The V call is TRBV25-1, the J call TRBJ2-3; D is undetermined. With 3 bases removed from V and 4 bases from J, the gap between germline ends came to 11 bases. This CDR3 is built from 14 residues. Germline V gene data show CDR1 as MGHDK and CDR2 as SYGVNS. DNA for the CDR3: TGTGCCAGCAGTGAGACCTACCGGGCAGATACGCAGTATTTT. Protein sequence: CASSETYRADTQYF.

The chain employs TRBV2 and TRBJ2-3, with a weak D call TRBD1 (6 bases). Trimming removed 8 bases from V and 8 bases from J, with 23 bases in between. The V gene's germline CDR1 is SNHLY and CDR2 FYNNEI. CDR3 size: 15 residues. This CDR3 reads CASVGALVAGGTQYF. CDR3 sequence (DNA): TGTGCCAGCGTGGGGGCCCTTGTGGCCGGAGGTACGCAGTATTTT.

This clone has just a few counts. The gene calls are TRBV7-3 and TRBJ1-1; 8 bases fit TRBD1. V dropped 6 bases and J dropped 5; count of bases not matched to a gene: 2. The CDR3 is 12 amino acids. CDR1 is SGHTA, CDR2 FQGTGA, per germline. The CDR3 DNA reads TGTGCCAGCAGTCACAGGGGGACTGAAGCTTTCTTT. It yields the protein CASSHRGTEAFF.

The CDR3 reads CASSDGLGLRFEQYF. CDR3 DNA sequence: TGCGCCAGCAGCGACGGACTAGGCCTCCGGTTCGAGCAGTACTTC. This sequence joins TRBV5-1 and TRBJ2-7; the match to TRBD2 covers 7 bases. CDR3 size: 15 residues. Germline values: CDR1 SGHRS, CDR2 YFSETQ. Trimming at V came to 4 bases and at J to 6 bases, leaving 13 bases not matched to a gene.

This clone was counted once. The chain employs TRBV7-2 and TRBJ2-1; D is possibly TRBD1 (6 bases). The V and J ends lost 4 bases and 8 bases respectively, with 12 bases between them. This CDR3 contains 13 residues. CDR1 is SGHTA, CDR2 FQGNSA, per germline. CDR3: CASSSLTGYEQFF. In nucleotides, the CDR3 is TGTGCCAGCAGCTCCCTCACAGGGTATGAGCAGTTCTTC.

Written as DNA, the CDR3 is TGTGCCAGCAGCCCCGACGGGAATTCGAACACTGAAGCTTTCTTT. This gives the protein CASSPDGNSNTEAFF. This chain connects TRBV9 to TRBJ1-1; D is undetermined. V lost 4 bases and J lost 1, with 14 bases in between. Per germline, CDR1 SGDLS and CDR2 YYNGEE. The CDR3 sequence is 15 residues long.

This clone was found a few times. Within the sample, other DNA sequences also encode this same CDR3. The chain carries TRBV2 and TRBJ2-2, with 11 bases matching TRBD2. Germline CDR1 is SNHLY and CDR2 is FYNNEI. V dropped 6 bases and J dropped 4; count of bases not matched to a gene: 4. The CDR3 consists of 15 residues. The DNA for the CDR3 is TGTGCCAGCAGAAGAACTAGCGGGAGCACCGGGGAGCTGTTTTTT. It translates to CASRRTSGSTGELFF.

This clone has more than one count but fewer than ten. The junction differs from germline at one of its ends, possibly a read error. J is TRBJ2-3 and V is TRBV5-1; 7 bases line up with TRBD2. The CDR3 consists of 15 residues. CDR1 is SGHRS, CDR2 YFSETQ, per germline. The CDR3 DNA sequence: TGCGCCAGCAGCTTGATGGCTAGCGGTGCCTCTCTTGAGGCTTTT. The encoded protein is CASSLMASGASLEAF.